The clone carrying this TCR beta chain occurred once. These data are taken from a study of T-cell reconstitution after alpha-beta-depleted transplantation in children. Construction of the TCRbeta library involved unique molecular identifiers. MiXCR was run by TCRdb on the PCR reads, yielding one entry per CDR3 protein. The sample gives around 500,000 distinct CDR3 sequences, roughly an eighth of which show up once; approximately 5.4% is in the top ten. The CDR3 runs 15 residues. The germline CDR1 and CDR2 sequences are LGHDT and YNNKEL (reference sequence). The ends were cut back, 1 base at V and 1 base at J, with 10 bases in the middle.

The receptor's source is a human donor who donated a stem cell graft to a child with combined immunodeficiency. The rearrangement links TRBV3-1 to TRBJ2-5; no firm D call. The specimen comprised PBMCs from the stem cell graft donor, sampled from the stem cell graft. The CDR3 reads CASSQGATSQETQYF. The CDR3 DNA reads as TGTGCCAGCAGCCAAGGGGCCACAAGCCAAGAGACCCAGTACTTC.